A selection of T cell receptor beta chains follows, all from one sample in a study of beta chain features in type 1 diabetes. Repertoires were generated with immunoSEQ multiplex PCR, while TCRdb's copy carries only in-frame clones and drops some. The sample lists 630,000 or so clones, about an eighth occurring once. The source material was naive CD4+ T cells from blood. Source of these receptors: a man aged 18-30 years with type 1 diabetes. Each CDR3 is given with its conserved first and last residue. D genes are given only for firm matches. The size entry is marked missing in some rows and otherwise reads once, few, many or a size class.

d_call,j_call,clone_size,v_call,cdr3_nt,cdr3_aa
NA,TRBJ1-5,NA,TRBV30,TGTGCCTGGAGTTGGGGCAAAGGGCGGCAGCCCCAGCATTTT,CAWSWGKGRQPQHF
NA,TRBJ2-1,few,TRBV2,TGTGCCAGCGGTAGGACCCCGACCCAGAGTGAGCAGTTCTTC,CASGRTPTQSEQFF
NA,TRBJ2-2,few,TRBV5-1,TGCGCCAGCATGGGCGCCGGGAACACCGGGGAGCTGTTTTTT,CASMGAGNTGELFF
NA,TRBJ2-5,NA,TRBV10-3,TGTGCCATCAGTGCCTCTACCTCAGAGACCCAGTACTTC,CAISASTSETQYF
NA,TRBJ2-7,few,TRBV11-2,TGTGCCAGCAGCTCATCAGACAGTGTTCCCCTCTACGAGCAGTACTTC,CASSSSDSVPLYEQYF
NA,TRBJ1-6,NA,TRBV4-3,TGCGCCAGCAGCCAAGACACGGGGGGATCACCCCTCCACTTT,CASSQDTGGSPLHF
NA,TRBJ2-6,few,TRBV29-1,TGCAGCGTTTACGATATTTCAACAGGGTCAGGGGCCAACGTCCTGACTTTC,CSVYDISTGSGANVLTF
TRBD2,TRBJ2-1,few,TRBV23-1,TGCGCCAGCAGTCAATCCTCCCGCGGGAGGGCCGAGGGTGAGCAGTTCTTC,CASSQSSRGRAEGEQFF
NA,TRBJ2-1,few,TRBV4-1,TGCGCCAGCAGCCAAGTTCTCAATGAGCAGTTCTTC,CASSQVLNEQFF
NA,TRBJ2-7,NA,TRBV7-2,TGTGCCAGCAGCTTAGAGTCGTCAGCTTCCTACGAGCAGTACTTC,CASSLESSASYEQYF
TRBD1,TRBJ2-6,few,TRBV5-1,TGCGCCAGCAGCATGGGACAGGGAGCTGGGGCCAACGTCCTGACTTTC,CASSMGQGAGANVLTF
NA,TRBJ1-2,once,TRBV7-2,TGTGCCAGCAGCTTAGAGGGGACGGGGTATGGCTACACCTTC,CASSLEGTGYGYTF
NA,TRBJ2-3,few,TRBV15,TGTGCCACCAGCAGGATAGCGGACGGCACAGATACGCAGTATTTT,CATSRIADGTDTQYF
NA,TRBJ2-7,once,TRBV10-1,TGCGCCAGCAGTGAGTCGTCTAAGGTCTACGAGCAGTACTTC,CASSESSKVYEQYF
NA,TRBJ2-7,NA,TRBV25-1,TGTGCCAGCAGTGAATCCGGGGGGCGCTCCTACGAGCAGTACTTC,CASSESGGRSYEQYF
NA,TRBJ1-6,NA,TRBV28,TGTGCCAGCAGTTTCCTCGGACGGAATAATTCACCCCTCCACTTT,CASSFLGRNNSPLHF
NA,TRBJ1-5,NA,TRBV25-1,TGTGCCAGCAGTGAAGACCTTAATCAGCCCCAGCATTTT,CASSEDLNQPQHF
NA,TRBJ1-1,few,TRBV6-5,TGTGCCAGCAGTTATTGGCAGGATGGGACTGAAGCTTTCTTT,CASSYWQDGTEAFF
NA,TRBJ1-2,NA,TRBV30,TGTGCCTGGAGCATATTAGGACAACTCTATGGCTACACCTTC,CAWSILGQLYGYTF
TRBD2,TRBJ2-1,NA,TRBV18,TGTGCCAGCTCACCAACTAGCGATGAGCAGTTCTTC,CASSPTSDEQFF
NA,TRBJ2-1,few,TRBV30,TGTGCCTGGAGTTATGGGGAACCCCACAATGAGCAGTTCTTC,CAWSYGEPHNEQFF
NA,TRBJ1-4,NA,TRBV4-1,TGCGCCAGCAGCCAAGCCAAGGGTCAGGCTAATGAAAAACTGTTTTTT,CASSQAKGQANEKLFF
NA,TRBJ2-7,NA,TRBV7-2,TGTGCCAGCAGCTTATCAGGGGCCCGCTACGAGCAGTACTTC,CASSLSGARYEQYF
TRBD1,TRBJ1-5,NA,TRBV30,TGTGCCTGGAGTTTTTCGACAGGGTATTACGATCAGCCCCAGCATTTT,CAWSFSTGYYDQPQHF
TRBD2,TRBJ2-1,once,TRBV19,TGTGCCAGTCGGGACGGGGGGTCCGACTCCTACAATGAGCAGTTCTTC,CASRDGGSDSYNEQFF
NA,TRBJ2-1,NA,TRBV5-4,TGTGCCAGCAGCTTGGGTGCGGCAGCATCCAATGAGCAGTTCTTC,CASSLGAAASNEQFF
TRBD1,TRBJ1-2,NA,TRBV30,TGTGCCTGGGGGGAGGGACAGGCTGGCTATGGCTACACCTTC,CAWGEGQAGYGYTF
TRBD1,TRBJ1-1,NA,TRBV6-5,TGTGCCAGCAGTTATCGGGACAGGGGGGAAGCTTTCTTT,CASSYRDRGEAFF
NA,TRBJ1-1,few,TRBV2,TGTGCCAGCGGCGGCTATGCACTCAACACTGAAGCTTTCTTT,CASGGYALNTEAFF
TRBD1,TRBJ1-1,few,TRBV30,TGTGCCTGGAGTGGACCAGGGGGGAGCACTGAAGCTTTCTTT,CAWSGPGGSTEAFF
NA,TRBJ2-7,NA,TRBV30,TGTGCCACCGAGAGAGGGTACGAGCAGTACTTC,CATERGYEQYF
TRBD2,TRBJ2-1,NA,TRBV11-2,TGTGCCAGCAGCCGGAGACTAGCGGGAGGGAATAATGAGCAGTTCTTC,CASSRRLAGGNNEQFF
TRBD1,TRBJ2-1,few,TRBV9,TGTGCCAGCAGCTCGGGACAGTCCTACAATGAGCAGTTCTTC,CASSSGQSYNEQFF
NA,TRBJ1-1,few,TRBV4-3,TGCGCCAGCAGCCAAGAGGCCATCGGAGGCACTGAAGCTTTCTTT,CASSQEAIGGTEAFF
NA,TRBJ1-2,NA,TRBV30,TGTGCCTGGAGTGTAGCCCGCGGCTACACCTTC,CAWSVARGYTF
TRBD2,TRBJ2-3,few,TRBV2,TGTGCCAGCAGTGAAGAGCGGGAGTTCTCAGATACGCAGTATTTT,CASSEEREFSDTQYF
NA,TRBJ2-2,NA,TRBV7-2,TGTGCCAGCAGCTTTCGAGGGAACACCGGGGAGCTGTTTTTT,CASSFRGNTGELFF
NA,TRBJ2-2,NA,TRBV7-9,TGTGCCAGCAGCTCAATTGGCGGGGAGCTGTTTTTT,CASSSIGGELFF
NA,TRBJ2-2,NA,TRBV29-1,TGCAGCGCCAACAAGGGGACGAACACCGGGGAGCTGTTTTTT,CSANKGTNTGELFF
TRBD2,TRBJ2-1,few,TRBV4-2,TGTGCCAGCAGCCCTCAACCGGGACTAGCGGAAAATGAGCAGTTCTTC,CASSPQPGLAENEQFF
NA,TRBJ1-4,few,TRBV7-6,TGTGCCAGCAGCTTGGGCGGTGAAAAACTGTTTTTT,CASSLGGEKLFF
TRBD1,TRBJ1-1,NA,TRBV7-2,TGTGCCAGCAGCCTGGCCACAGGGGCCCACACTGAAGCTTTCTTT,CASSLATGAHTEAFF
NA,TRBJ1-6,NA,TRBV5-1,TGCGCCAGCAGCTTGGCCGAACAATCACCCCTCCACTTT,CASSLAEQSPLHF
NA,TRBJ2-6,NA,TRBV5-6,TGTGCCAGCAGCTTCTGGGGGCGCGTTACTGGGGCCAACGTCCTGACTTTC,CASSFWGRVTGANVLTF
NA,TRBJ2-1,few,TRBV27,TGTGCCAGCAGTTCCCATGCGGGCAATGAGCAGTTCTTC,CASSSHAGNEQFF
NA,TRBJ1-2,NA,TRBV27,TGTGCCAGCAGTCCCCCGGTGGCCCCAAGAGATTATGGCTACACCTTC,CASSPPVAPRDYGYTF
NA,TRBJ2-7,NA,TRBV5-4,TGTGCCAGCAGCTTGGCCTCCTACGAGCAGTACTTC,CASSLASYEQYF
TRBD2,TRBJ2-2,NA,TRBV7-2,TGTGCCAGCAGCTTTGCGGGAGCCCCGGACGGGGAGCTGTTTTTT,CASSFAGAPDGELFF